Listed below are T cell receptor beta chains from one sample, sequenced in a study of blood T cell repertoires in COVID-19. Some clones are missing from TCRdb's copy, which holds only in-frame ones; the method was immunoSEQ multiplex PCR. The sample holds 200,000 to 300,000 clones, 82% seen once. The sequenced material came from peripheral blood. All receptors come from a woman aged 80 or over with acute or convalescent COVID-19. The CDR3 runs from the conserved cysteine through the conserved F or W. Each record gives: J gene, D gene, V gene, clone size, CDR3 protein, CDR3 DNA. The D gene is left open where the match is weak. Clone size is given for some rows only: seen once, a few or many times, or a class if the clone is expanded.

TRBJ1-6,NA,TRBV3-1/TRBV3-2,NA,CASSWTVDNSPLHF,TGTGCCAGCAGCTGGACAGTAGACAATTCACCCCTCCACTTT
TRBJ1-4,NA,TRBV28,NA,CASSSPATNEKLFF,TGTGCCAGCAGTTCTCCTGCAACTAATGAAAAACTGTTTTTT
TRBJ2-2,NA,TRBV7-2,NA,CASSLGAQNTGELFF,TGTGCCAGCAGCTTAGGGGCCCAGAACACCGGGGAGCTGTTTTTT
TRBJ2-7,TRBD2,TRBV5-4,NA,CASSHISGGLMDEQYF,TGTGCCAGCAGTCACATTAGCGGGGGGTTAATGGACGAGCAGTACTTC
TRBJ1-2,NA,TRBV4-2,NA,CASSHDHAGYGYTF,TGTGCCAGCAGCCATGATCACGCCGGCTATGGCTACACCTTC
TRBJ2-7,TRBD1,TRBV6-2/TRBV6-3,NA,CASSRPGQANYEQYF,TGTGCCAGCAGTCGACCGGGACAGGCTAACTACGAGCAGTACTTC
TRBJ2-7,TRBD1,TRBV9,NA,CASSYMTGAPYEQYF,TGTGCCAGCAGCTATATGACAGGGGCCCCCTACGAGCAGTACTTC
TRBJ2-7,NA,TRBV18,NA,CASSPLSSYEQYF,TGTGCCAGCTCACCCCTCAGCTCCTACGAGCAGTACTTC
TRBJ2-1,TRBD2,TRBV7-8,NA,CASRGTSGGFRLNEQFF,TGTGCCAGCAGGGGGACTAGCGGGGGATTTAGGCTCAATGAGCAGTTCTTC
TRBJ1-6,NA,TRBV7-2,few,CASSPPSALNSPLHF,TGTGCCAGCAGCCCTCCGAGTGCTCTAAATTCACCCCTCCACTTT
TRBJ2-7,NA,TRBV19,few,CASSISSSTYLPHRYEQYF,TGTGCCAGTAGTATTTCATCGTCAACATATCTCCCCCACAGATACGAGCAGTACTTC
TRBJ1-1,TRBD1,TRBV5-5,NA,CASSSSGGNTEAFF,TGTGCCAGCAGCTCCTCAGGGGGGAACACTGAAGCTTTCTTT
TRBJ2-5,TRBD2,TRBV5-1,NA,CASSLVLAGTQETQYF,TGCGCCAGCAGCTTGGTTCTAGCGGGAACCCAAGAGACCCAGTACTTC
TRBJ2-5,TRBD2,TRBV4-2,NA,CASSPIAGGLQETQYF,TGTGCCAGCAGCCCCATAGCGGGGGGGCTACAAGAGACCCAGTACTTC
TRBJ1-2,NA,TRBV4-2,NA,CASSPQTEVNYGYTF,TGTGCCAGCAGCCCTCAGACGGAGGTTAACTATGGCTACACCTTC
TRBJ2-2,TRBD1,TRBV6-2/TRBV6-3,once,CASSLLGTALTGELFF,TGTGCCAGCAGTTTGCTTGGGACAGCCCTCACCGGGGAGCTGTTTTTT
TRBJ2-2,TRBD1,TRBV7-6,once,CASSPRDRGSGELFF,TGTGCCAGCAGCCCACGGGACAGGGGGTCCGGGGAGCTGTTTTTT
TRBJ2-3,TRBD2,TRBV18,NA,CASSPPGLAGGSHKDTQYF,TGTGCCAGCTCACCTCCGGGACTAGCGGGTGGTTCGCACAAAGATACGCAGTATTTT
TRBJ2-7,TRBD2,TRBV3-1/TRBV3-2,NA,CASSPKETSISEQYF,TGTGCCAGCAGCCCAAAGGAGACTAGCATCTCCGAGCAGTACTTC
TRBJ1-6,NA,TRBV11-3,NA,CASSLVSGFRSNSPLHF,TGTGCCAGCAGCTTAGTTTCAGGGTTCAGGAGTAATTCACCCCTCCACTTT
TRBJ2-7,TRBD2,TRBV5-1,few,CASSSGTSGYEQYF,TGCGCCAGCAGCTCAGGGACTAGCGGTTACGAGCAGTACTTC
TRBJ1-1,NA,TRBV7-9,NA,CASSPRQVRTEAFF,TGTGCCAGCAGCCCGCGACAGGTACGCACTGAAGCTTTCTTT
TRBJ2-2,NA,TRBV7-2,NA,CASSLGGSGNTGELFF,TGTGCCAGCAGCTTAGGTGGTAGCGGAAACACCGGGGAGCTGTTTTTT
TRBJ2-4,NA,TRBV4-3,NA,CASSPILGARIKNIQYF,TGCGCCAGCAGCCCAATTCTAGGGGCCCGAATTAAAAACATTCAGTACTTC
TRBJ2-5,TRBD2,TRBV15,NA,CATSRRTSGGQETQYF,TGTGCCACCAGCAGGAGAACTAGCGGGGGCCAAGAGACCCAGTACTTC
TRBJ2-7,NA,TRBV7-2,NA,CASSPHGAGAVFAEQYF,TGTGCCAGCAGCCCCCATGGGGCGGGGGCTGTCTTCGCCGAGCAGTACTTC
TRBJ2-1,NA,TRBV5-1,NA,CAIEDSGHEQFF,TGCGCCATCGAAGACAGCGGGCATGAGCAGTTCTTC
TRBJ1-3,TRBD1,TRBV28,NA,CASSFRTGTGNTIYF,TGTGCCAGCAGTTTCCGGACAGGGACGGGAAACACCATATATTTT
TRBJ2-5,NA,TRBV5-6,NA,CASSARRSTGETQYF,TGTGCCAGCAGCGCCCGACGAAGCACAGGGGAGACCCAGTACTTC
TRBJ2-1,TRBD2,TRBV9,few,CASSVLAGADEQFF,TGTGCCAGCAGCGTCCTAGCGGGAGCCGATGAGCAGTTCTTC
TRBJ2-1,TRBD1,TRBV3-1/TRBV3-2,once,CASSEGQASYNEQFF,TGTGCCAGCAGCGAGGGACAGGCAAGCTACAATGAGCAGTTCTTC
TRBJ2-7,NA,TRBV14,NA,CASSQDIQGRHEQYF,TGTGCCAGCAGCCAAGATATCCAGGGGAGACACGAGCAGTACTTC
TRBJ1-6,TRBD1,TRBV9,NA,CASSGDSTTNSPLHF,TGTGCCAGCAGCGGGGACAGCACCACTAATTCACCCCTCCACTTT
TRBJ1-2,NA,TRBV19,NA,CASTLKQGNYGYTF,TGTGCCAGTACCCTAAAGCAGGGAAACTATGGCTACACCTTC
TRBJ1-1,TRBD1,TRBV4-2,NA,CASSQETSGQPNTEAFF,TGTGCCAGCAGCCAAGAAACCTCGGGACAGCCGAACACTGAAGCTTTCTTT
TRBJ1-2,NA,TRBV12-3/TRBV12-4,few,CASSFSTALENTF,TGTGCCAGCAGTTTCTCAACAGCCCTTGAAAACACCTTC
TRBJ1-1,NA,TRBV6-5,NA,CASSFVQGNEAFF,TGTGCCAGCAGTTTCGTACAGGGAAATGAAGCTTTCTTT
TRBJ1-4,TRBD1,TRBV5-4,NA,CASSFGQGRATNEKLFF,TGTGCCAGCAGCTTCGGACAGGGGAGGGCAACTAATGAAAAACTGTTTTTT
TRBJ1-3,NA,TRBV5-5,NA,CASSFSDGQTSGNTIYF,TGTGCCAGCAGCTTTTCAGACGGACAGACCTCTGGAAACACCATATATTTT
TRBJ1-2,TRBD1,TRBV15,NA,CATSPFDGQEHYGYTF,TGTGCCACCAGCCCGTTTGACGGACAGGAACATTATGGCTACACCTTC
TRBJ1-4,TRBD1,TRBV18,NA,CASSPRQGDRPNEKLFF,TGTGCCAGCTCACCACGACAGGGGGACCGCCCTAATGAAAAACTGTTTTTT
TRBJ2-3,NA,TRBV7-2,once,CASSWDWPPTDTQYF,TGTGCCAGCAGCTGGGACTGGCCACCCACAGATACGCAGTATTTT
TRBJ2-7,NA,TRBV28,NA,CASSLNGREQYF,TGTGCCAGCAGTTTAAACGGGAGAGAGCAGTACTTC
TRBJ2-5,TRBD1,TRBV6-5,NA,CASNPDRAETQYF,TGTGCCAGCAACCCGGACAGGGCCGAGACCCAGTACTTC
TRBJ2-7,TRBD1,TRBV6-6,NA,CASSHNPPDRVSAEQYF,TGTGCCAGCAGTCACAATCCTCCAGACAGGGTATCTGCCGAGCAGTACTTC